These T cell receptor beta chains were read from a single sample in a study of control samples from healthy donors and cancer patients. Using immunoSEQ multiplex PCR, the repertoire was profiled, and TCRdb retains in-frame clones only, with some absent. The data hold about 160,000 clones, with roughly 95% observed a single time. Sequenced input: blood. These receptors all stem from a woman aged 25 to 39 in good health. Each CDR3 is given with its conserved first and last residue. D genes are given only for firm matches. The size of a clone is reported for some rows only, either as once, few or many, or as a class for expanded clones.

CDR3 length: 14; clone size: NA; V gene: TRBV2; J gene: TRBJ1-1; D gene: NA; CDR3 protein: CASSEEMANTEAFF; CDR3 DNA: TGTGCCAGCAGTGAGGAGATGGCTAACACTGAAGCTTTCTTT
CDR3 length: 15; clone size: NA; V gene: TRBV9; J gene: TRBJ2-6; D gene: NA; CDR3 protein: CASSGTGAGANVLTF; CDR3 DNA: TGTGCCAGCAGCGGGACGGGGGCTGGGGCCAACGTCCTGACTTTC
CDR3 length: 15; clone size: NA; V gene: TRBV29-1; J gene: TRBJ2-5; D gene: TRBD1; CDR3 protein: CSVVPGQGVLGDQYF; CDR3 DNA: TGCAGCGTTGTCCCGGGACAGGGGGTTCTAGGGGACCAGTACTTC
CDR3 length: 12; clone size: once; V gene: TRBV18; J gene: TRBJ2-7; D gene: NA; CDR3 protein: CASSPQGHEQYF; CDR3 DNA: TGTGCCAGCTCACCCCAGGGGCACGAGCAGTACTTC
CDR3 length: 14; clone size: once; V gene: TRBV7-9; J gene: TRBJ1-2; D gene: NA; CDR3 protein: CASSPFEDTNGYTF; CDR3 DNA: TGTGCCAGCAGCCCCTTTGAAGATACCAATGGCTACACCTTC
CDR3 length: 14; clone size: NA; V gene: TRBV6-5; J gene: TRBJ2-5; D gene: TRBD1; CDR3 protein: CASSYRQGIQTQYF; CDR3 DNA: TGTGCCAGCAGTTACCGACAGGGGATACAGACCCAGTACTTC
CDR3 length: 15; clone size: once; V gene: TRBV6-5; J gene: TRBJ1-5; D gene: NA; CDR3 protein: CASRARGEGVQPQHF; CDR3 DNA: TGTGCCAGCAGGGCTCGGGGGGAAGGGGTTCAGCCCCAGCATTTT
CDR3 length: 16; clone size: NA; V gene: TRBV7-3; J gene: TRBJ2-3; D gene: NA; CDR3 protein: CASSHPQGGTTDTQYF; CDR3 DNA: TGTGCCAGCAGCCATCCCCAGGGGGGAACCACAGATACGCAGTATTTT
CDR3 length: 14; clone size: NA; V gene: TRBV2; J gene: TRBJ1-3; D gene: TRBD1; CDR3 protein: CASKGQGPRGTIYF; CDR3 DNA: TGTGCCAGCAAGGGACAGGGCCCTCGGGGCACCATATATTTT
CDR3 length: 16; clone size: NA; V gene: TRBV6-1; J gene: TRBJ1-6; D gene: NA; CDR3 protein: CASSEAGGARMSPLHF; CDR3 DNA: TGTGCCAGCAGTGAAGCTGGGGGGGCGCGGATGTCACCCCTCCACTTT
CDR3 length: 13; clone size: NA; V gene: TRBV27; J gene: TRBJ1-1; D gene: NA; CDR3 protein: CASSFEPNTEAFF; CDR3 DNA: TGTGCCAGCAGTTTCGAACCGAACACTGAAGCTTTCTTT
CDR3 length: 12; clone size: NA; V gene: TRBV30; J gene: TRBJ1-5; D gene: NA; CDR3 protein: CAWSRPMGPQHF; CDR3 DNA: TGTGCCTGGAGCCGTCCTATGGGGCCCCAGCATTTT
CDR3 length: 15; clone size: once; V gene: TRBV5-1; J gene: TRBJ2-5; D gene: TRBD2; CDR3 protein: CASSPTSGGGETQYF; CDR3 DNA: TGCGCCAGCAGCCCGACTAGCGGGGGCGGAGAGACCCAGTACTTC
CDR3 length: 15; clone size: NA; V gene: TRBV6-5; J gene: TRBJ2-5; D gene: NA; CDR3 protein: CASSSSTRRGETQYF; CDR3 DNA: TGTGCCAGCAGTTCATCGACTAGGAGGGGAGAGACCCAGTACTTC
CDR3 length: 14; clone size: NA; V gene: TRBV5-4; J gene: TRBJ2-1; D gene: TRBD2; CDR3 protein: CASSGRTSGGTQFF; CDR3 DNA: TGTGCCAGCAGCGGCCGGACTAGCGGGGGGACCCAGTTCTTC
CDR3 length: 15; clone size: NA; V gene: TRBV19; J gene: TRBJ1-5; D gene: NA; CDR3 protein: CASSIARGRHQPQHF; CDR3 DNA: TGTGCCAGTAGTATAGCGAGGGGACGACATCAGCCCCAGCATTTT
CDR3 length: 17; clone size: NA; V gene: TRBV2; J gene: TRBJ2-1; D gene: TRBD2; CDR3 protein: CASSQRRTSGNYNEQFF; CDR3 DNA: TGTGCCAGCAGCCAGCGAAGAACTAGCGGCAACTACAATGAGCAGTTCTTC
CDR3 length: 16; clone size: NA; V gene: TRBV7-6; J gene: TRBJ1-3; D gene: NA; CDR3 protein: CASSLGYESSGNTIYF; CDR3 DNA: TGTGCCAGCAGCTTAGGTTATGAGAGCTCTGGAAACACCATATATTTT
CDR3 length: 15; clone size: NA; V gene: TRBV19; J gene: TRBJ2-3; D gene: NA; CDR3 protein: CASSIGGPSTDTQYF; CDR3 DNA: TGTGCCAGTAGTATCGGGGGACCAAGCACAGATACGCAGTATTTT
CDR3 length: 15; clone size: once; V gene: TRBV7-8; J gene: TRBJ2-1; D gene: NA; CDR3 protein: CASSPIPYRADEQFF; CDR3 DNA: TGTGCCAGCAGCCCCATCCCTTACAGGGCCGATGAGCAGTTCTTC
CDR3 length: 13; clone size: NA; V gene: TRBV28; J gene: TRBJ1-4; D gene: NA; CDR3 protein: CASGGGQNEKLFF; CDR3 DNA: TGTGCCAGCGGGGGGGGCCAGAATGAAAAACTGTTTTTT
CDR3 length: 15; clone size: NA; V gene: TRBV7-9; J gene: TRBJ2-3; D gene: NA; CDR3 protein: CASSFTGLSTDTQYF; CDR3 DNA: TGTGCCAGCAGCTTTACGGGTCTCAGCACAGATACGCAGTATTTT
CDR3 length: 13; clone size: NA; V gene: TRBV24-1; J gene: TRBJ2-5; D gene: NA; CDR3 protein: CATSGPGEETQYF; CDR3 DNA: TGTGCCACCAGTGGCCCAGGAGAAGAGACCCAGTACTTC
CDR3 length: 16; clone size: NA; V gene: TRBV6-5; J gene: TRBJ2-7; D gene: NA; CDR3 protein: CASSYSDGKVAYEQYF; CDR3 DNA: TGTGCCAGCAGTTACTCGGACGGGAAAGTAGCCTACGAGCAGTACTTC
CDR3 length: 13; clone size: NA; V gene: TRBV12-3/TRBV12-4; J gene: TRBJ1-1; D gene: NA; CDR3 protein: CASSQGPNTEAFF; CDR3 DNA: TGTGCCAGCAGCCAGGGCCCCAACACTGAAGCTTTCTTT